The 29 T cell receptor beta chains below all came from one sample that was sequenced in a study of cytomegalovirus exposure and HLA in healthy donors. Use of 60 Vbeta and 13 Jbeta primers characterized the PCR. This table comes from immunoSEQ multiplex PCR, and its TCRdb copy is limited to in-frame clones, with some not included. The sample shows fewer than 250,000 clones, around 78% of them seen only once. The specimen sequenced was PBMCs. The receptor source for this set is a woman aged 25 to 39 in good health and CMV-seropositive.

This chain connects TRBV2 to TRBJ1-4; the match to TRBD1 covers 9 bases. The germline CDR1 and CDR2 sequences are SNHLY and FYNNEI. CDR3 size: 13 residues. J lost 7 bases, V lost 4 bases, and 1 base had no gene match. Written as DNA, the CDR3 is TGTGCCAGCAGTGTGACAGGGGGTGAAAAACTGTTTTTT. This sequence encodes CASSVTGGEKLFF.

This clone was found a few times. V and J are TRBV7-9 and TRBJ2-7; D is unclear. CDR3 size: 13 residues. The V and J ends lost 5 bases and 2 bases respectively, with 10 bases between them. Germline values: CDR1 SEHNR, CDR2 FQNEAQ (reference sequence). As DNA, the CDR3 is TGTGCCAGCAGCCCGGTGTTTCCCTACGAGCAGTACTTC. Translation: CASSPVFPYEQYF.

Turning to this clone: Other DNA sequences within the sample encode an identical CDR3. The genes are TRBV20-1 and TRBJ2-7; no clear D gene. The CDR3 has 11 amino acids. Germline V gene lookup returns CDR1 DFQATT and CDR2 SNEGSKA (reference sequence). Between the trimmed V and J ends, which lost 3 bases and 4 bases, there was a span of 7 bases. CDR3 loop: CSARRGYEQYF. In nucleotides, the CDR3 is TGCAGTGCTAGGAGAGGTTACGAGCAGTACTTC.

V gene TRBV4-1 combines with J gene TRBJ2-1; 9 positions agree with TRBD2. Germline V gene data show CDR1 as MGHRA and CDR2 as YSYEKL. The CDR3 is 16 amino acids. Trimming at V came to 2 bases and at J to 10 bases, leaving 12 bases not matched to a gene. The DNA of the CDR3 is TGCGCCAGCAGCCAACGGGTTGGCGGGGGGGTATACGAGCAGTTCTTC. Encoded protein: CASSQRVGGGVYEQFF.

The J gene is TRBJ2-1, the V gene TRBV28; 8 positions agree with TRBD2. Trimming took 6 bases from V and 8 from J; bases not matched to a gene: 12. From germline, CDR1 is MDHEN and CDR2 SYDVKM. The CDR3 runs 15 residues. The CDR3 coding sequence is TGTGCCAGCAGGGGGCAGACCGCCGGGAGGGATGAGCAGTTCTTC. Translating it yields CASRGQTAGRDEQFF. Using reference TRBV28 and TRBJ2-1 for the parts outside the CDR3, the full variable domain is DVKVTQSSRYLVKRTGEKVFLECVQDMDHENMFWYRQDPGLGLRLIYFSYDVKMKEKGDIPEGYSVSREKKERFSLILESASTNQTSMYLCASRGQTAGRDEQFFGPGTRLTVL.

The gene calls are TRBV7-3 and TRBJ2-1; D unclear. Germline V lookup: CDR1 SGHTA, CDR2 FQGTGA. V was clipped by 2 bases and J by 10 bases, with 12 bases between them. CDR3 size: 13 residues. In DNA, the CDR3 is TGTGCCAGCAGCTTAGATAGGTACAGAGAGCAGTTCTTC. This gives the protein CASSLDRYREQFF.

V is TRBV6-5 and J is TRBJ1-1; perhaps TRBD1 as D (6 bases). Trimming took off 5 bases at V and 5 bases at J, with 12 bases between the two ends. The CDR3 totals 13 residues. Germline V gene data show CDR1 as MNHEY and CDR2 as SVGAGI. DNA of the CDR3: TGTGCCAGCAGTCACCAGGGGAGAACTGAAGCTTTCTTT. Encoded protein: CASSHQGRTEAFF.

This clone was observed a handful of times. The rearrangement joins TRBV19 to TRBJ1-1; possible D gene TRBD1, 5 bases. CDR1 is LNHDA, CDR2 SQIVND, per germline (reference sequence). CDR3 length: 16 amino acids. V was shortened by 0 bases and J by 1 base, with 12 bases between the two germline ends. The CDR3 nucleotides read TGTGCCAGTAGTATAGATCAAGGCAGGGCGAACACTGAAGCTTTCTTT. Protein sequence: CASSIDQGRANTEAFF. Full variable domain (rest looked up from reference TRBV19 and TRBJ1-1): DGGITQSPKYLFRKEGQNVTLSCEQNLNHDAMYWYRQDPGQGLRLIYYSQIVNDFQKGDIAEGYSVSREKKESFPLTVTSAQKNPTAFYLCASSIDQGRANTEAFFGQGTRLTVV.

This clone was seen once. The gene calls are TRBV7-9 and TRBJ2-7, with 8 bases identical to TRBD1. Germline CDR1 is SEHNR and CDR2 is FQNEAQ (reference sequence). This CDR3 spans 14 amino acids. The trim removed 3 bases at V and 0 bases at J, leaving 1 base unmatched. The CDR3 DNA sequence: TGTGCCAGCAGCTTCACAGGGGGCTCCTACGAGCAGTACTTC. It specifies CASSFTGGSYEQYF.

The CDR3 DNA sequence: TGTGCCATCAGCCCAACAGGGACCCTGTATGGCTACACCTTC. Translation: CAISPTGTLYGYTF. This chain connects TRBV28 to TRBJ1-2, with D possibly matching TRBD1 (6 bases). This CDR3 contains 14 residues. Germline CDR1 MDHEN, CDR2 SYDVKM. V shed 10 bases and J shed 5 bases, with 20 bases lying between them.

The DNA for the CDR3 is TGTGCCTGGAGTACGCCCACTGACAATATATATAATTCACCCCTCCACTTT. This encodes CAWSTPTDNIYNSPLHF. This chain connects TRBV30 to TRBJ1-6; D gene uncertain. This CDR3 contains 17 residues. Germline CDR1 and CDR2: GTSNPN and SVGIG (reference sequence). Trimming removed 2 bases at V and 4 bases at J, with 18 bases between.

V gene TRBV7-2 combines with J gene TRBJ2-7; weak D call: TRBD2 (5 bases). CDR1 is SGHTA and CDR2 is FQGNSA in the germline V gene. This CDR3 region has 15 residues. V was cut by 1 base and J by 4 bases, with 14 bases left in between. CDR3 nucleotide sequence: TGTGCCAGCAGCTTAGTGGGCGGGTCCCAATACGAGCAGTACTTC. This translates into CASSLVGGSQYEQYF.

This rearrangement joins TRBV5-5 to TRBJ1-4; 11 bases align to TRBD1. CDR3 length: 18 residues. Germline loops: CDR1 SGHKS, CDR2 YYEKEE (reference sequence). Trimming removed 3 bases from V and 7 bases from J; junction bases left unmatched: 14. The CDR3 loop is CASSSRDRGSTGIEKLFF. The CDR3 nucleotides are TGTGCCAGCAGCTCGCGGGACAGGGGGTCCACGGGGATTGAAAAACTGTTTTTT.

This clone was counted between two and nine times. This chain uses TRBV6-7 with TRBJ1-4; unclear D gene. TRBV6-7 is an ORF, with its function uncertain. Trimming removed 6 bases from V and 3 bases from J, with 14 bases in between. The CDR3 extends over 15 amino acids. The CDR3 DNA sequence: TGTGCCAGCAGGGGTGGACTGAAGCCTAATGAAAAACTGTTTTTT. This gives the protein CASRGGLKPNEKLFF.

This clone was seen only a few times. The chain carries TRBV11-2 and TRBJ1-2, with 7 bases identical to TRBD1. CDR1 and CDR2 from the germline V gene are SGHAT and FQNNGV. The V segment lost 5 bases and the J segment 1 base; nucleotides outside the gene matches: 7. This CDR3 is 15 amino acids long. For the CDR3, the DNA is TGTGCCAGCAGCACATACAGGGGCGGTAACTATGGCTACACCTTC. Its protein product is CASSTYRGGNYGYTF.

The rearrangement joins TRBV6-1 to TRBJ1-5; D possibly corresponds to TRBD1 (5 bases). V shed 7 bases and J shed 7 bases, with 17 bases lying between them. Looked up from germline, CDR1 is MNHNS and CDR2 is SASEGT. The CDR3 runs to 14 residues. The CDR3 here is CASTRWGEGQPQHF. CDR3 bases: TGTGCCAGCACCCGATGGGGGGAAGGGCAGCCCCAGCATTTT.

V usage is TRBV4-1 and J usage is TRBJ1-2; 7 bases are shared with TRBD1. Per germline, CDR1 MGHRA and CDR2 YSYEKL. The CDR3 is 15 amino acids. J lost 8 bases, V lost 4 bases, and 13 bases had no gene match. CDR3 region: CASSPRGQDRSGYTF. DNA for the CDR3: TGCGCCAGCAGCCCGAGAGGACAGGACAGATCGGGCTACACCTTC.

The chain has TRBV6-5 and TRBJ1-1; TRBD1 aligns across 8 bases. Losses at the gene ends were 7 bases for V and 0 bases for J; bases not matched to a gene: 4. Germline V gene lookup returns CDR1 MNHEY and CDR2 SVGAGI. This CDR3 is built from 14 residues. CDR3 sequence (DNA): TGTGCCAGCAATCAGGGGGCGATGAACACTGAAGCTTTCTTT. This translates into CASNQGAMNTEAFF.

This clone was seen only once. J is TRBJ2-3 and V is TRBV5-1, with 11 bases lining up with TRBD2. J gave up 6 bases and V 4 bases, and 10 bases lay outside the gene matches. The germline V gene encodes CDR1 SGHRS and CDR2 YFSETQ. This CDR3 spans 16 amino acids. CDR3 DNA: TGCGCCAGCAGCGGTAGGCTAGCGGGAGGTGATGATACGCAGTATTTT. Amino acids: CASSGRLAGGDDTQYF.

The V call is TRBV7-2, the J call TRBJ2-1; D is undetermined. The CDR3 sequence is 16 residues long. CDR1 and CDR2 from the germline V gene are SGHTA and FQGNSA. V lost 1 base to trimming and J lost 4 bases, with 14 bases between them. Here the CDR3 reads CASSLVAVQTYNEQFF. The CDR3 coding sequence is TGTGCCAGCAGCTTAGTCGCGGTCCAAACATACAATGAGCAGTTCTTC. The full variable domain, completed using reference TRBV7-2 and TRBJ2-1, is GAGVSQSPSNKVTEKGKDVELRCDPISGHTALYWYRQSLGQGLEFLIYFQGNSAPDKSGLPSDRFSAERTGGSVSTLTIQRTQQEDSAVYLCASSLVAVQTYNEQFFGPGTRLTVL.

The chain joins TRBV28 to TRBJ2-2; 8 bases are a match to TRBD1. The CDR3 has 17 residues. Germline V gives CDR1 MDHEN, CDR2 SYDVKM. After removal of 6 bases from V and 4 bases from J, the junction contained 13 bases not matched to a gene. In DNA, the CDR3 is TGTGCCAGCAGCCGACCGGGACAGGATGTAGGCACCGGGGAGCTGTTTTTT. Translating gives CASSRPGQDVGTGELFF.

V and J are TRBV27 and TRBJ2-7; maybe TRBD2 (6 bases). The CDR3 runs 15 residues. CDR1 MNHEY and CDR2 SMNVEV come from the germline V gene (reference sequence). V was trimmed by 5 bases and J by 3 bases, leaving 17 bases between them. The CDR3 coding sequence is TGTGCCAGCAGTCTCCTTGGGGGGACTGACTACGAGCAGTACTTC. Protein product: CASSLLGGTDYEQYF.

V usage is TRBV25-1 and J usage is TRBJ1-5, with D possibly matching TRBD1 (5 bases). Germline loops: CDR1 MGHDK, CDR2 SYGVNS. This CDR3 is built from 18 residues. The germline V and J ends were trimmed by 7 bases and 0 bases, with 22 bases remaining between them. The DNA for the CDR3 is TGTGCCAGCAACCCCCGGGGACTTACCGACCTTAGCAATCAGCCCCAGCATTTT. Encoded protein: CASNPRGLTDLSNQPQHF.

The chain recombines TRBV15 with TRBJ1-1; possible D gene TRBD1, 6 bases. The ends were cut back, 0 bases at V and 5 bases at J, with 22 bases in the middle. The CDR3 totals 18 residues. The germline CDR1 and CDR2 sequences are LNHNV and YYDKDF (reference sequence). As DNA, the CDR3 is TGTGCCACCAGCAGAGATTATGGGGACAACATGAGGGGTACTGAAGCTTTCTTT. Translating gives CATSRDYGDNMRGTEAFF.

This chain links TRBV2 with TRBJ2-5; 11 positions agree with TRBD2. V was pared by 4 bases and J by 5 bases, with 9 bases of the junction left unmatched. CDR1 SNHLY and CDR2 FYNNEI come from the germline V gene. There are 16 residues in the CDR3. The CDR3 DNA reads as TGTGCCAGCAGTGGTCCTAGCGGGGGGATCTCGGAGACCCAGTACTTC. Its translation is CASSGPSGGISETQYF.

The rearrangement links TRBV5-1 to TRBJ2-1, with TRBD2 matching over 8 bases. CDR1 is SGHRS, CDR2 YFSETQ, per germline. This CDR3 is 16 amino acids long. With V trimmed by 0 bases and J by 6 bases, 8 bases remained unmatched. The CDR3 sequence is CASSLGPGTRGNEQFF. The CDR3 nucleotides read TGCGCCAGCAGCTTGGGTCCCGGGACTAGAGGCAATGAGCAGTTCTTC.

The chain recombines TRBV6-5 with TRBJ1-3, with D uncertain. The V end lost 0 bases, the J end lost 4 bases, and 13 bases lay between the germline ends. There are 16 residues in the CDR3. Germline V gene sequence: CDR1 MNHEY, CDR2 SVGAGI. The CDR3 here is CASSYSAGAGGNTIYF. As DNA, the CDR3 is TGTGCCAGCAGTTACTCGGCAGGCGCGGGAGGAAACACCATATATTTT.

The chain combines TRBV10-3 with TRBJ1-5, with a possible D match to TRBD1 (6 bases). V lost 3 bases, J lost 2 bases, and 14 bases lay in between. The CDR3 spans 16 residues. CDR1 ENHRY and CDR2 SYGVKD come from the germline V gene. CDR3 loop: CAISESGRGGNQPQHF. CDR3 nucleotide sequence: TGTGCCATCAGTGAATCGGGCAGGGGTGGCAATCAGCCCCAGCATTTT.

The chain links TRBV5-6 to TRBJ1-2; the D is unclear. CDR1 and CDR2 (germline): SGHDT, YYEEEE. The CDR3 totals 13 residues. V gave up 2 bases and J gave up 8 bases, with 13 bases separating them. CDR3 loop: CASSLTAEGGYTF. CDR3 nucleotides: TGTGCCAGCAGCTTAACAGCGGAGGGAGGCTACACCTTC.